This TCR beta chain is drawn from a study of OX40 agonist ivuxolimab in advanced cancers. Study background: Patients received intravenous ivuxolimab every 2 weeks at 0.01 to 10 mg/kg. Study outcomes and limitations: Researchers report that CD8+ T cells had, on average, more expanded clones than CD4+.

With respect to this clone: Its antigen is not known.

TCRdb's copy holds only in-frame clones and misses some; the assay was immunoSEQ multiplex PCR. This sample has tens of thousands of clones, with about 90% found just once. CDR3 length: 17 amino acids. CDR1 LNHNV and CDR2 YYDKDF come from the germline V gene (reference sequence). V lost 0 bases and J lost 0, with 12 bases in between. The receptor's source is an adult with an advanced solid tumor such as melanoma, head and neck, liver or kidney cancer. The specimen comprised CD4+ or CD8+ T cells sorted from blood, sampled in a trial of the OX40 agonist ivuxolimab. This chain uses TRBV15 with TRBJ1-5, with D tentatively TRBD1 (6 bases). The CDR3 loop reads CATSRDNTGHSNQPQHF. The CDR3, as DNA: TGTGCCACCAGCAGAGATAATACAGGGCATAGCAATCAGCCCCAGCATTTT.